The TCR beta chain described here comes from a study of T-cell memory formation after mild COVID-19. Across the study: TCR clusters were mostly confined to one donor each.

CDR1 is MGHRA, CDR2 YSYEKL, per germline. V trimming: 1 base; J trimming: 9 bases; junction bases outside the gene matches: 7. The CDR3 sequence is 16 residues long. TCRdb reanalysed the 5' RACE reads using MiXCR and keeps one entry per CDR3 protein. The sample lists roughly 140,000 distinct CDR3 sequences, around 15% occurring once. Comments on this clonotype: Its antigen is currently unknown.

Overall study findings and caveats: Clones that contracted from day 15 to 85 had balanced CD4/CD8; later expanders were CD4+ biased.

The sample comprised PBMCs or a T cell subset sorted from them (not recorded which). The sequence was obtained from an adult woman who had mild COVID-19 (a few samples of this study predate the infection). Cell type and time point are not known. The chain carries TRBV4-1 and TRBJ1-6; 9 bases line up with TRBD1. CDR3 DNA: TGCGCCAGCAGCCAAGTTGGGACAGGGTTGACTTCACCCCTCCACTTT. Its translation is CASSQVGTGLTSPLHF.